The 17 T cell receptor beta chains below come from one sample, sequenced in a study of Tregs in tolerant kidney transplant recipients. The protocol was immunoSEQ multiplex PCR, while the TCRdb copy is restricted to in-frame clones and leaves out a portion. Here the sample spans hundreds of thousands of clones, around 81% being singletons. The material sequenced was CD4+ T cells from blood. The source of these receptors is a human donor in good health.

The CDR3 sequence is CASSPGGALSYGYTF. CDR3 nucleotide sequence: TGTGCCAGCAGCCCTGGTGGAGCACTCAGCTATGGCTACACCTTC. The genes are TRBV7-8 and TRBJ1-2; D is unclear. With 5 bases removed from V and 4 bases from J, the gap between germline ends came to 17 bases. Germline V lookup: CDR1 SGHVS, CDR2 FQNEAQ. The CDR3 is made up of 15 amino acids.

The CDR3 coding sequence is TGTGCCAGTAGGACAGGGACCGGCTACACCTTC. Its translation is CASRTGTGYTF. V is TRBV19 and J is TRBJ1-2; 7 nucleotides match TRBD1. V shed 6 bases and J 8 bases; nucleotides not matched to a gene: 3. This CDR3 is 11 amino acids long. CDR1 and CDR2 from the germline V gene are LNHDA and SQIVND (reference sequence). The full variable domain, completed using reference TRBV19 and TRBJ1-2, is DGGITQSPKYLFRKEGQNVTLSCEQNLNHDAMYWYRQDPGQGLRLIYYSQIVNDFQKGDIAEGYSVSREKKESFPLTVTSAQKNPTAFYLCASRTGTGYTFGSGTRLTVV.

This sequence joins TRBV19 and TRBJ2-1; TRBD1 matches at 9 bases. CDR3 size: 17 residues. CDR1 is LNHDA and CDR2 is SQIVND in the germline V gene (reference sequence). V shed 1 base, J shed 3 bases, and the junction held 7 bases outside the gene matches. The CDR3 region is CASSIVLGQGGYNEQFF. In nucleotides, the CDR3 is TGTGCCAGTAGTATAGTCCTGGGACAGGGAGGCTACAATGAGCAGTTCTTC.

The chain carries TRBV19 and TRBJ2-1; D possibly corresponds to TRBD1 (7 bases). CDR1 is LNHDA and CDR2 is SQIVND in the germline V gene (reference sequence). This CDR3 spans 17 amino acids. The V end lost 4 bases, the J end lost 0 bases, and 16 bases lay between the germline ends. The CDR3 is CASSTQAGGSSYNEQFF. In DNA, the CDR3 is TGTGCCAGTAGTACCCAAGCAGGGGGGAGCTCCTACAATGAGCAGTTCTTC. Variable domain in full (rest from reference TRBV19 and TRBJ2-1): DGGITQSPKYLFRKEGQNVTLSCEQNLNHDAMYWYRQDPGQGLRLIYYSQIVNDFQKGDIAEGYSVSREKKESFPLTVTSAQKNPTAFYLCASSTQAGGSSYNEQFFGPGTRLTVL.

This chain joins TRBV27 and TRBJ1-5; 9 positions agree with TRBD1. CDR1 is MNHEY and CDR2 is SMNVEV in the germline V gene (reference sequence). CDR3 length equals 14 residues. With V trimmed by 2 bases and J by 6 bases, 2 bases remained unmatched. The CDR3 is CASSLRTGAQPQHF. CDR3 bases: TGTGCCAGCAGTTTAAGGACAGGGGCTCAGCCCCAGCATTTT.

The chain is built from TRBV2 and TRBJ2-3; maybe TRBD2 (6 bases). V shed 8 bases and J shed 4 bases, with 16 bases lying between them. CDR3 size: 14 residues. Germline lookup yields CDR1 SNHLY and CDR2 FYNNEI. As DNA, the CDR3 is TGTGCCAGCGGCTACCGGGACTCCTCAGATACGCAGTATTTT. Encoded protein: CASGYRDSSDTQYF.

The chain couples TRBV6-6 to TRBJ1-6; D is possibly TRBD1 (6 bases). Germline-derived CDR1 and CDR2 are MNHNY and SVGAGI (reference sequence). With 7 bases removed from V and 4 bases from J, the gap between germline ends came to 14 bases. The CDR3 has 15 residues. The chain's CDR3 is CASNGQPRYNSPLHF. As DNA, the CDR3 is TGTGCCAGCAACGGACAGCCGAGGTATAATTCACCCCTCCACTTT.

The V and J genes are TRBV6-5 and TRBJ2-1; TRBD1 matches 7 bases. This CDR3 spans 15 amino acids. With V trimmed by 8 bases and J by 4 bases, 11 bases remained unmatched. Germline loops: CDR1 MNHEY, CDR2 SVGAGI. The CDR3 is CASQSDRASYNEQFF. In nucleotides, the CDR3 is TGTGCCAGCCAATCAGACAGGGCGAGTTACAATGAGCAGTTCTTC.

V is TRBV2 and J is TRBJ2-5, with 11 bases aligning to TRBD2. The CDR3 loop spans 16 amino acids. The J segment lost 1 base and the V segment lost 4 bases, leaving 5 bases of the junction unmatched. Germline loops: CDR1 SNHLY, CDR2 FYNNEI. CDR3: CASSVLLAGGQETQYF. The CDR3 DNA reads as TGTGCCAGCAGTGTTCTTCTAGCGGGGGGCCAAGAGACCCAGTACTTC.

The V gene is TRBV4-2, the J gene TRBJ1-4, with TRBD1 identical over 8 bases. The length of the CDR3 is 16 residues. The ends lost 3 bases at V and 5 bases at J; junction bases unmatched: 8. The V gene's germline CDR1 is LGHNA and CDR2 YNFKEQ. The CDR3 nucleotides read TGTGCCAGCAGCCAGCGTTCAGGGGGCTTAAATGAAAAACTGTTTTTT. Protein product: CASSQRSGGLNEKLFF.

J is TRBJ1-1 and V is TRBV6-5, with no clear D. This CDR3 comprises 14 residues. Germline assignment: CDR1 MNHEY and CDR2 SVGAGI. Between the trimmed V and J ends, which lost 4 bases and 0 bases, there was a span of 9 bases. The chain's CDR3 is CASSSWEMNTEAFF. For the CDR3, the DNA is TGTGCCAGCAGTTCTTGGGAAATGAACACTGAAGCTTTCTTT.

The V gene is TRBV19, the J gene TRBJ2-1, with TRBD1 matching over 7 bases. The CDR3 is 17 amino acids. V lost 1 base to trimming and J lost 2 bases; unmatched junction nucleotides: 8. Germline assignment: CDR1 LNHDA and CDR2 SQIVND (reference sequence). In nucleotides, the CDR3 is TGTGCCAGTAGTATAGGGACCCGACAGGGCACCTACAATGAGCAGTTCTTC. Translating gives CASSIGTRQGTYNEQFF.

V and J are TRBV29-1 and TRBJ2-5; perhaps TRBD2 as D (6 bases). Germline V gene sequence: CDR1 SQVTM, CDR2 ANQGSEA. V was cut by 7 bases and J by 2 bases, with 17 bases left in between. This CDR3 has 14 residues. CDR3 loop: CSAWGLNGQETQYF. CDR3 DNA: TGCAGCGCCTGGGGACTGAACGGTCAAGAGACCCAGTACTTC.

The rearrangement uses TRBV12-5 and TRBJ1-2, with D unclear. V was trimmed by 7 bases and J by 1 base, leaving 10 bases between them. In germline, CDR1 is LGHNT, CDR2 FRNRAP. CDR3 length: 13 residues. This chain's CDR3 is CASAPAVNYGYTF. The CDR3 DNA reads TGTGCTAGTGCTCCCGCAGTTAACTATGGCTACACCTTC. Using reference TRBV12-5 and TRBJ1-2 for the parts outside the CDR3, the full variable domain is DARVTQTPRHKVTEMGQEVTMRCQPILGHNTVFWYRQTMMQGLELLAYFRNRAPLDDSGMPKDRFSAEMPDATLATLKIQPSEPRDSAVYFCASAPAVNYGYTFGSGTRLTVV.

The rearrangement links TRBV6-1 to TRBJ1-5; D is undetermined. This CDR3 has 16 residues. V was shortened by 2 bases and J by 2 bases, with 13 bases between the two germline ends. Germline CDR1 is MNHNS and CDR2 is SASEGT. CDR3 nucleotide sequence: TGTGCCAGCAGTGAACACCCCCGGGGTCGCAATCAGCCCCAGCATTTT. This gives the protein CASSEHPRGRNQPQHF.

The V call is TRBV7-9, the J call TRBJ1-6; D not certain. The length of the CDR3 is 15 residues. The V gene's germline CDR1 is SEHNR and CDR2 FQNEAQ (reference sequence). V lost 3 bases and J lost 1, with 7 bases in between. The DNA for the CDR3 is TGTGCCAGCAGCTTGGAGGATTCCTATAATTCACCCCTCCACTTT. Its protein is CASSLEDSYNSPLHF. The variable domain in full, completed from reference TRBV7-9 and TRBJ1-6, reads DTGVSQNPRHKITKRGQNVTFRCDPISEHNRLYWYRQTLGQGPEFLTYFQNEAQLEKSRLLSDRFSAERPKGSFSTLEIQRTEQGDSAMYLCASSLEDSYNSPLHFGNGTRLTVT.

V and J are TRBV29-1 and TRBJ2-2; D ambiguous. V lost 4 bases and J lost 4, with 4 bases in between. The germline V gene encodes CDR1 SQVTM and CDR2 ANQGSEA. This CDR3 has 11 amino acids. The CDR3 sequence: CSVGGTGELFF. For the CDR3, the DNA is TGCAGCGTTGGGGGCACCGGGGAGCTGTTTTTT.